A single sample gave rise to the 18 T cell receptor beta chains below, sequenced in a study of cytomegalovirus exposure and HLA in healthy donors. It was with 60 Vbeta and 13 Jbeta primers that the PCR ran. Produced via immunoSEQ multiplex PCR; TCRdb's table is partial and in-frame only. The profile shows approximately 140,000 clones, around 60% of them singletons. Sequencing was performed on PBMCs. The receptors were sampled from a woman aged 55 to 70 in good health and CMV-seropositive.

The gene calls are TRBV2 and TRBJ2-1; D is possibly TRBD2 (6 bases). The CDR3 contains 13 residues. From germline, CDR1 is SNHLY and CDR2 FYNNEI. V was pared by 2 bases and J by 9 bases, with 11 bases between. The CDR3 bases are TGTGCCAGCAGTGAAAAGGCTAGCGTTGAGCAGTTCTTC. Protein: CASSEKASVEQFF.

CDR3 amino acids: CASSLRGLNTEAFF. The CDR3 nucleotides are TGTGCCAGCAGTTTAAGAGGTTTGAACACTGAAGCTTTCTTT. The gene calls are TRBV27 and TRBJ1-1; D call uncertain. Trimming took 2 bases from V and 0 from J, leaving 7 bases between them. CDR1 and CDR2 from the germline V gene are MNHEY and SMNVEV (reference sequence). The CDR3 runs to 14 residues.

This clone was counted only a few times. The V call is TRBV11-2, the J call TRBJ2-1; 15 bases fit TRBD2. The CDR3 is made up of 17 amino acids. Trimming took 4 bases from V and 1 from J; bases not matched to a gene: 2. The germline CDR1 and CDR2 sequences are SGHAT and FQNNGV. The CDR3 bases are TGTGCCAGCAGCTCCGGGACTAGCGGGAGGTCCTACAATGAGCAGTTCTTC. Translating gives CASSSGTSGRSYNEQFF.

The chain links TRBV12-5 to TRBJ2-3; D is unclear. V was clipped by 1 base and J by 7 bases, with 6 bases between them. This CDR3 comprises 12 residues. Per the germline V gene, CDR1 is LGHNT and CDR2 is FRNRAP. CDR3 loop: CASGLDRYTQYF. The CDR3 DNA sequence: TGTGCTAGTGGTTTGGATCGGTATACGCAGTATTTT. The full variable domain, completed using reference TRBV12-5 and TRBJ2-3, is DARVTQTPRHKVTEMGQEVTMRCQPILGHNTVFWYRQTMMQGLELLAYFRNRAPLDDSGMPKDRFSAEMPDATLATLKIQPSEPRDSAVYFCASGLDRYTQYFGPGTRLTVL.

The chain has TRBV4-2 and TRBJ2-5; the D gene is possibly TRBD2 (6 bases). With the DNA end fitting TRBJ2-7 better, the J assignment may be wrong. The CDR3 has 16 residues. Germline CDR1 LGHNA, CDR2 YNFKEQ. The CDR3 coding sequence is TGTGCCAGCAGCCCATCGGGGGAGGAAGGGTCCTACGAGCAGTACTTC. Amino acid sequence: CASSPSGEEGSYEQYF.

The V call is TRBV9, the J call TRBJ2-1; 14 nucleotides match TRBD2. The V gene's germline CDR1 is SGDLS and CDR2 YYNGEE. V lost 1 base and J lost 0; bases outside the gene matches: 6. This CDR3 is 19 amino acids long. In nucleotides, the CDR3 is TGTGCCAGCAGCGTAACAGGACTAGCGGGAGGTTACTCCTACAATGAGCAGTTCTTC. This codes for CASSVTGLAGGYSYNEQFF.

This chain connects TRBV15 to TRBJ2-5; 7 bases are shared with TRBD1. V shed 3 bases and J 4 bases; nucleotides not matched to a gene: 8. CDR3 size: 15 residues. Germline CDR1 and CDR2: LNHNV and YYDKDF (reference sequence). The CDR3 DNA reads TGTGCCACCAGCAGGCAGACAGGGTTCCCAGAGACCCAGTACTTC. This sequence encodes CATSRQTGFPETQYF.

This chain connects TRBV28 to TRBJ2-7; D may be TRBD1 (6 bases). CDR1 is MDHEN and CDR2 is SYDVKM in the germline V gene. V shed 2 bases and J shed 7 bases, with 15 bases lying between them. CDR3 length: 14 amino acids. The CDR3 DNA follows: TGTGCCAGCAGTTTACAGGGGACGCTAGGGGAGCAGTACTTC. This encodes CASSLQGTLGEQYF.

V gene TRBV19 combines with J gene TRBJ1-5, with TRBD1 as a possible D gene (6 bases). This CDR3 is 15 amino acids long. The V and J ends lost 3 bases and 4 bases respectively, with 13 bases between them. Germline V gene lookup returns CDR1 LNHDA and CDR2 SQIVND (reference sequence). For the CDR3, the DNA is TGTGCCAGTAGTATTCTAGGACAGAAAAATCAGCCCCAGCATTTT. This sequence encodes CASSILGQKNQPQHF.

The chain employs TRBV15 and TRBJ2-6; D might be TRBD2 (5 bases). Germline V gene data show CDR1 as LNHNV and CDR2 as YYDKDF (reference sequence). This CDR3 contains 14 residues. V shed 2 bases and J shed 4 bases, with 6 bases lying between them. CDR3 protein: CATSRPGGANVLTF. CDR3 nucleotide sequence: TGTGCCACCAGCAGACCGGGGGGGGCCAACGTCCTGACTTTC.

The chain is built from TRBV4-1 and TRBJ2-7; 9 positions agree with TRBD2. The CDR3 has 17 residues. Unmatched junction bases numbered 11, after V lost 5 bases and J lost 0 bases. Looked up from germline, CDR1 is MGHRA and CDR2 is YSYEKL. The CDR3 DNA reads as TGCGCCAGCAGCACACGAACTAGCGGGTCCAGCTCCTACGAGCAGTACTTC. It yields the protein CASSTRTSGSSSYEQYF.

The CDR3 spells CASSLQEGLINEQFF. For the CDR3, the DNA is TGTGCCAGCAGCTTGCAGGAGGGGCTCATTAATGAGCAGTTCTTC. The V call is TRBV7-6, the J call TRBJ2-1; the D gene is possibly TRBD2 (6 bases). CDR3 size: 15 residues. Germline V lookup: CDR1 SGHVS, CDR2 FNYEAQ. Trimming took 3 bases from V and 7 from J, leaving 16 bases between them.

This clone turned up a few times. This chain links TRBV25-1 with TRBJ1-6; no clear D gene. Germline V CDR1 and CDR2: MGHDK, SYGVNS. CDR3 length equals 12 residues. V lost 2 bases and J 9 bases, leaving 5 bases between the germline ends. This CDR3 reads CASSEAGSPLHF. The DNA of the CDR3 is TGTGCCAGCAGTGAAGCGGGTTCACCCCTCCACTTT.

The J gene is TRBJ1-1, the V gene TRBV7-2, with D unresolved. V was trimmed by 3 bases and J by 7 bases, leaving 6 bases between them. Germline V gene lookup returns CDR1 SGHTA and CDR2 FQGNSA. This CDR3 is built from 11 residues. This CDR3 is CASSFYNEAFF. The CDR3 bases are TGTGCCAGCAGCTTTTATAATGAAGCTTTCTTT. Based on the CDR3 plus reference TRBV7-2 and TRBJ1-1, the full variable domain is GAGVSQSPSNKVTEKGKDVELRCDPISGHTALYWYRQSLGQGLEFLIYFQGNSAPDKSGLPSDRFSAERTGGSVSTLTIQRTQQEDSAVYLCASSFYNEAFFGQGTRLTVV.

The chain couples TRBV6-6 to TRBJ2-1; no reliable D call. The V end was cut by 7 bases, the J end by 8 bases, with 9 bases between. Germline V gene lookup returns CDR1 MNHNY and CDR2 SVGAGI (reference sequence). This CDR3 comprises 11 residues. The CDR3 sequence is CASTILDEQFF. CDR3 DNA sequence: TGTGCCAGCACAATACTGGATGAGCAGTTCTTC.

V is TRBV25-1 and J is TRBJ2-1; D is unresolved. Trimming shortened V by 6 bases and J by 4 bases, and 13 bases separated the two germline ends. This CDR3 comprises 14 residues. Germline V gene sequence: CDR1 MGHDK, CDR2 SYGVNS. This CDR3 is CASRSAGFYNEQFF. As DNA, the CDR3 is TGTGCCAGCAGATCGGCAGGTTTTTACAATGAGCAGTTCTTC.

CDR3 residues: CASSPLGAGGPLEQYF. Written as DNA, the CDR3 is TGTGCCAGCAGCCCCCTCGGAGCGGGAGGGCCCCTCGAGCAGTACTTC. The chain has TRBV7-9 and TRBJ2-7; 10 bases line up with TRBD2. CDR1 is SEHNR, CDR2 FQNEAQ, per germline (reference sequence). After removal of 5 bases from V and 6 bases from J, the junction contained 13 bases not matched to a gene. The CDR3 is 16 amino acids.

This clone has a handful of counts. This chain uses TRBV28 with TRBJ2-5; 9 positions match TRBD2. Trimming cost V 6 bases and J 4 bases; bases outside gene matches: 12. The CDR3 runs 16 residues. Germline CDR1 MDHEN, CDR2 SYDVKM. The CDR3 sequence is CASSSVAGEAGETQYF. Here the CDR3 DNA reads TGTGCCAGCAGCTCTGTAGCGGGAGAAGCAGGAGAGACCCAGTACTTC.